This TCR beta chain was found in a study of immune heterogeneity within non-small cell lung tumors. Across the study: There was 1 tumor not otherwise specified, along with nine to eleven non-squamous carcinomas and 4 squamous cell carcinomas. General study findings and limits: Identical dominant CDR3 beta clonotypes were found recurring across a patient's tumor sites, along with site-unique high-frequency clones.

TCR beta CDR3 was amplified by multiplex PCR using 32 V and 13 J primers. TCRdb processed the multiplex PCR reads anew with MiXCR; each CDR3 protein has one entry. The sample lists around 3,100 distinct CDR3 sequences; around a sixth were seen once. Judged by abundance, this clonotype is medium-sized. Its specificity is unknown. CDR3 length equals 13 residues. CDR1 is SGHRS and CDR2 is YFSETQ in the germline V gene. The V and J ends lost 0 bases and 9 bases respectively, with 7 bases between them. Template came from bulk tumor genomic DNA, at 550 to 700 ng per sample. Multiple biopsies spaced far apart were taken from each primary tumor during surgery. Their non-small cell lung cancer was newly diagnosed and untreated, and the patients underwent curative surgery.

The source of this sequence is a man aged 50-59 years with non-small cell lung cancer. V gene TRBV5-1 combines with J gene TRBJ1-6; D is undetermined. The sequenced sample consisted of lung tumor tissue. The DNA of the CDR3 is TGCGCCAGCAGCTTGGCCTTGGGTTCACCCCTCCACTTT. It translates to CASSLALGSPLHF.